This TCR beta chain is drawn from a study of blood T cell repertoires in COVID-19. Original methodology: Nucleated cell number was recorded as an estimate derived from reference gene primer amplification. The data were produced by immunoSEQ multiplex PCR, yet TCRdb's version contains in-frame clones alone and is incomplete. D and trimming come from the DNA, and the V and J calls and clone size come from that table. The data show under 300,000 clones, with 84% seen just once and about 3.5% held by the top ten. Residents of about two dozen US areas, aged roughly 18 to 89 years, made up the participants. The study assigned cohorts using participant-reported clinical history. The recovered donors of Cohort 3 showed two negative PCRs, clearance, or symptom resolution. V lost 6 bases to trimming and J lost 6 bases, with 14 bases between them. CDR3 length: 13 amino acids. The V gene's germline CDR1 is SNHLY and CDR2 FYNNEI.

This clone was picked up a small number of times. The receptor comes from a man aged 45-65 years who had recovered from COVID-19. The chain carries TRBV2 and TRBJ1-1; D possibly corresponds to TRBD1 (6 bases). Sequences were obtained from PBMCs or T cells enriched from blood (not recorded which). Written as DNA, the CDR3 is TGTGCCAGCAGACGCGAGACAGGTTCTGAAGCTTTCTTT. This translates into CASRRETGSEAFF.